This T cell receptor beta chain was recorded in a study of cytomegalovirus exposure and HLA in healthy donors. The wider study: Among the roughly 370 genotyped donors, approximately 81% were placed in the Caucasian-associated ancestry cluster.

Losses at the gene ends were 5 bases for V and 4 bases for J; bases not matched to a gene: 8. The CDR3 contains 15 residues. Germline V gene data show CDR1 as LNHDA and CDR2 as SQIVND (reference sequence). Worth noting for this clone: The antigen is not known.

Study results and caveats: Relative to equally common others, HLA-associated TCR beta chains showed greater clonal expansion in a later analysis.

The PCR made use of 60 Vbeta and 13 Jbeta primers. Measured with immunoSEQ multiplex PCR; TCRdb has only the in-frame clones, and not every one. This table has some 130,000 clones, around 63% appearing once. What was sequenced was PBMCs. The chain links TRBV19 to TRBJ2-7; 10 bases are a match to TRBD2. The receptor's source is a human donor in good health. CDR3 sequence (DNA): TGTGCCAGTAGTCCGGGCCTAGCGGGGGTTTACGAGCAGTACTTC. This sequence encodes CASSPGLAGVYEQYF.